These T cell receptor beta chains were read from a single sample in a study of shared T cell receptors in the human thymus. Generated by immunoSEQ multiplex PCR, the TCRdb table keeps only in-frame clones and is missing some. Counted here are 500,000 to 750,000 clones, approximately 88% occurring once; the ten biggest clones make up 0.01%. This sample also belongs to another study, concerning human thymus T cells.

Sequencing was performed on thymocytes. Receptors originate from a boy under two years old with a congenital heart defect. Both conserved end residues are part of each CDR3. A D gene is named only where the DNA matches it firmly. Size tells how often a clone was seen (once, few, many) or the class of an expanded clone, and some rows leave it out.

len: 13
v_gene: TRBV14
abundance: NA
j_gene: TRBJ2-1
d_gene: NA
CDR3aa: CASSHPRYNEQFF
CDR3nt: TGTGCCAGCAGCCACCCTCGCTACAATGAGCAGTTCTTC

len: 13
v_gene: TRBV30
abundance: NA
j_gene: TRBJ1-4
d_gene: TRBD1
CDR3aa: CAGGTGVIEKLFF
CDR3nt: TGTGCCGGCGGGACAGGGGTTATTGAAAAACTGTTTTTT

len: 15
v_gene: TRBV7-9
abundance: NA
j_gene: TRBJ2-1
d_gene: NA
CDR3aa: CASSTIRGLINEQFF
CDR3nt: TGTGCCAGCAGCACGATAAGGGGCCTAATCAATGAGCAGTTCTTC

len: 15
v_gene: TRBV6-1
abundance: NA
j_gene: TRBJ2-5
d_gene: TRBD2
CDR3aa: CASSGRLAGWETQYF
CDR3nt: TGTGCCAGCAGTGGCCGACTAGCGGGATGGGAGACCCAGTACTTC

len: 17
v_gene: TRBV4-1
abundance: once
j_gene: TRBJ2-2
d_gene: TRBD2
CDR3aa: CASSQGGTSGNTGELFF
CDR3nt: TGCGCCAGCAGCCAAGGCGGGACTAGCGGGAACACCGGGGAGCTGTTTTTT

len: 15
v_gene: TRBV5-4
abundance: once
j_gene: TRBJ2-3
d_gene: NA
CDR3aa: CASSLPLGPGDTQYF
CDR3nt: TGTGCCAGCAGCCTACCTTTGGGCCCGGGGGATACGCAGTATTTT

len: 18
v_gene: TRBV28
abundance: NA
j_gene: TRBJ2-2
d_gene: TRBD2
CDR3aa: CASSPGTSGRWDTGELFF
CDR3nt: TGTGCCAGCAGCCCCGGGACTAGCGGGAGGTGGGACACCGGGGAGCTGTTTTTT

len: 15
v_gene: TRBV25-1
abundance: once
j_gene: TRBJ2-2
d_gene: NA
CDR3aa: CASRDGGRGAGELFF
CDR3nt: TGTGCCAGCAGGGATGGGGGCCGGGGGGCCGGGGAGCTGTTTTTT

len: 15
v_gene: TRBV5-6
abundance: NA
j_gene: TRBJ2-5
d_gene: TRBD2
CDR3aa: CASSRRLAQEETQYF
CDR3nt: TGTGCCAGCAGCCGCAGACTAGCGCAAGAAGAGACCCAGTACTTC

len: 14
v_gene: TRBV10-1
abundance: NA
j_gene: TRBJ2-7
d_gene: NA
CDR3aa: CASSDPGVFDEQYF
CDR3nt: TGCGCCAGCAGTGACCCGGGGGTATTTGACGAGCAGTACTTC

len: 12
v_gene: TRBV27
abundance: NA
j_gene: TRBJ2-7
d_gene: NA
CDR3aa: CASRGGIYEQYF
CDR3nt: TGTGCCAGCAGAGGGGGTATATACGAGCAGTACTTC

len: 17
v_gene: TRBV18
abundance: NA
j_gene: TRBJ2-1
d_gene: NA
CDR3aa: CASSPADRYRKYNEQFF
CDR3nt: TGTGCCAGCTCACCGGCAGACAGGTATCGAAAGTACAATGAGCAGTTCTTC

len: 13
v_gene: TRBV5-1
abundance: NA
j_gene: TRBJ2-1
d_gene: NA
CDR3aa: CASRGPPVSEQFF
CDR3nt: TGCGCCAGCAGGGGCCCCCCCGTCAGTGAGCAGTTCTTC

len: 14
v_gene: TRBV11-3
abundance: NA
j_gene: TRBJ2-3
d_gene: NA
CDR3aa: CASSSGGCTDTQYF
CDR3nt: TGTGCCAGCAGCTCTGGCGGGTGCACAGATACGCAGTATTTT

len: 15
v_gene: TRBV5-6
abundance: NA
j_gene: TRBJ2-3
d_gene: TRBD2
CDR3aa: CASSLGPGLGGTQYF
CDR3nt: TGTGCCAGCAGCTTGGGTCCGGGACTAGGGGGTACGCAGTATTTT

len: 16
v_gene: TRBV11-3
abundance: NA
j_gene: TRBJ1-5
d_gene: NA
CDR3aa: CASSPQQFPSNQPQHF
CDR3nt: TGTGCCAGCAGCCCCCAACAGTTCCCTAGCAATCAGCCCCAGCATTTT

len: 12
v_gene: TRBV29-1
abundance: NA
j_gene: TRBJ2-1
d_gene: NA
CDR3aa: CSVAGSYNEQFF
CDR3nt: TGCAGCGTAGCAGGGTCCTACAATGAGCAGTTCTTC

len: 18
v_gene: TRBV27
abundance: NA
j_gene: TRBJ2-1
d_gene: TRBD2
CDR3aa: CASSLYPTGGGNYNEQFF
CDR3nt: TGTGCCAGCAGTTTATACCCCACCGGGGGGGGTAACTACAATGAGCAGTTCTTC

len: 16
v_gene: TRBV6-5
abundance: NA
j_gene: TRBJ2-1
d_gene: NA
CDR3aa: CASSSADPHGADEQFF
CDR3nt: TGTGCCAGCAGTTCCGCGGACCCCCATGGGGCGGATGAGCAGTTCTTC

len: 14
v_gene: TRBV4-3
abundance: NA
j_gene: TRBJ2-1
d_gene: NA
CDR3aa: CASSQVAEGNEQFF
CDR3nt: TGCGCCAGCAGCCAAGTAGCGGAGGGGAATGAGCAGTTCTTC

len: 14
v_gene: TRBV6-5
abundance: NA
j_gene: TRBJ1-2
d_gene: NA
CDR3aa: CASSAGTAGRSYTF
CDR3nt: TGTGCCAGCAGTGCGGGGACGGCGGGAAGGAGCTACACCTTC

len: 14
v_gene: TRBV11-2
abundance: NA
j_gene: TRBJ2-7
d_gene: TRBD2
CDR3aa: CASSFSGRANEQYF
CDR3nt: TGTGCCAGCAGCTTTAGCGGGAGGGCCAACGAGCAGTACTTC

len: 13
v_gene: TRBV11-3
abundance: NA
j_gene: TRBJ1-5
d_gene: NA
CDR3aa: CASSLGTHQPQHF
CDR3nt: TGTGCCAGCAGCTTAGGGACACATCAGCCCCAGCATTTT

len: 17
v_gene: TRBV4-2
abundance: NA
j_gene: TRBJ2-1
d_gene: NA
CDR3aa: CASSRPREPKSYNEQFF
CDR3nt: TGTGCCAGCAGCCGACCTCGGGAACCGAAAAGCTACAATGAGCAGTTCTTC

len: 14
v_gene: TRBV19
abundance: few
j_gene: TRBJ2-7
d_gene: NA
CDR3aa: CASSIQLSRSEQYF
CDR3nt: TGTGCCAGTAGTATTCAGTTATCCCGTTCCGAGCAGTACTTC

len: 15
v_gene: TRBV6-5
abundance: NA
j_gene: TRBJ2-7
d_gene: NA
CDR3aa: CASTRVGLGSYEQYF
CDR3nt: TGTGCCAGTACTCGGGTCGGATTAGGTAGTTACGAGCAGTACTTC

len: 16
v_gene: TRBV5-4
abundance: NA
j_gene: TRBJ2-1
d_gene: NA
CDR3aa: CASSPGDLRAYNEQFF
CDR3nt: TGTGCCAGCAGCCCCGGGGATCTTCGGGCCTACAATGAGCAGTTCTTC

len: 19
v_gene: TRBV15
abundance: NA
j_gene: TRBJ2-2
d_gene: TRBD2
CDR3aa: CATSRSGLAGAYVAGELFF
CDR3nt: TGTGCCACCAGCAGATCGGGACTAGCGGGAGCATATGTTGCCGGGGAGCTGTTTTTT

len: 12
v_gene: TRBV6-1
abundance: NA
j_gene: TRBJ2-7
d_gene: NA
CDR3aa: CASSVQGYEQYF
CDR3nt: TGTGCCAGCAGTGTACAGGGCTACGAGCAGTACTTC

len: 13
v_gene: TRBV4-3
abundance: NA
j_gene: TRBJ1-4
d_gene: NA
CDR3aa: CASSQGRVEKLFF
CDR3nt: TGCGCCAGCAGCCAAGGACGGGTTGAAAAACTGTTTTTT

len: 18
v_gene: TRBV4-1
abundance: NA
j_gene: TRBJ2-7
d_gene: TRBD2
CDR3aa: CASSQESGAGTRQYEQYF
CDR3nt: TGCGCCAGCAGCCAAGAGTCAGGCGCCGGGACTAGACAATACGAGCAGTACTTC

len: 16
v_gene: TRBV30
abundance: NA
j_gene: TRBJ1-2
d_gene: NA
CDR3aa: CAWSRTGGRYDYGYTF
CDR3nt: TGTGCCTGGAGTCGGACTGGAGGGAGGTACGACTATGGCTACACCTTC

len: 15
v_gene: TRBV5-6
abundance: NA
j_gene: TRBJ2-7
d_gene: NA
CDR3aa: CASSFGSGNSYEQYF
CDR3nt: TGTGCCAGCAGCTTTGGGAGCGGTAACTCCTACGAGCAGTACTTC

len: 15
v_gene: TRBV7-6
abundance: NA
j_gene: TRBJ2-7
d_gene: TRBD2
CDR3aa: CASSSQREGPYEQYF
CDR3nt: TGTGCCAGCAGCTCTCAGCGGGAGGGCCCTTACGAGCAGTACTTC

len: 17
v_gene: TRBV28
abundance: NA
j_gene: TRBJ2-7
d_gene: TRBD2
CDR3aa: CASSSFLAAGGSYEQYF
CDR3nt: TGTGCCAGCAGCTCTTTTTTAGCGGCGGGAGGGAGCTACGAGCAGTACTTC

len: 17
v_gene: TRBV27
abundance: NA
j_gene: TRBJ2-7
d_gene: NA
CDR3aa: CASSGHSPSEHSYEQYF
CDR3nt: TGTGCCAGCAGTGGCCACTCCCCTAGCGAACACTCCTACGAGCAGTACTTC

len: 14
v_gene: TRBV19
abundance: NA
j_gene: TRBJ1-5
d_gene: TRBD1
CDR3aa: CASGSGQSNQPQHF
CDR3nt: TGTGCCAGTGGATCGGGACAGAGCAATCAGCCCCAGCATTTT

len: 15
v_gene: TRBV5-4
abundance: NA
j_gene: TRBJ2-1
d_gene: TRBD2
CDR3aa: CASSQTSGMGNEQFF
CDR3nt: TGTGCCAGCAGTCAGACTAGCGGGATGGGCAATGAGCAGTTCTTC

len: 18
v_gene: TRBV7-2
abundance: NA
j_gene: TRBJ2-1
d_gene: TRBD2
CDR3aa: CASSLAVNQVGRDNEQFF
CDR3nt: TGTGCCAGCAGCTTAGCGGTAAACCAGGTAGGGAGGGACAATGAGCAGTTCTTC

len: 15
v_gene: TRBV18
abundance: once
j_gene: TRBJ2-5
d_gene: TRBD2
CDR3aa: CASSPGTSGEETQYF
CDR3nt: TGTGCCAGCTCACCCGGGACTAGCGGGGAAGAGACCCAGTACTTC

len: 18
v_gene: TRBV11-2
abundance: NA
j_gene: TRBJ1-3
d_gene: NA
CDR3aa: CASSHPARVKSSGNTIYF
CDR3nt: TGTGCCAGCAGCCATCCCGCCAGGGTAAAAAGCTCTGGAAACACCATATATTTT

len: 14
v_gene: TRBV7-9
abundance: NA
j_gene: TRBJ2-7
d_gene: TRBD1
CDR3aa: CASSSDRASYEQYF
CDR3nt: TGTGCCAGCAGCTCGGACAGGGCATCCTACGAGCAGTACTTC

len: 17
v_gene: TRBV15
abundance: NA
j_gene: TRBJ2-7
d_gene: NA
CDR3aa: CATSRVLHRPPRDEQYF
CDR3nt: TGTGCCACCAGCAGAGTGTTGCACAGGCCTCCACGGGACGAGCAGTACTTC

len: 15
v_gene: TRBV4-3
abundance: NA
j_gene: TRBJ2-1
d_gene: TRBD1
CDR3aa: CASSSRTGRRNEQFF
CDR3nt: TGCGCCAGCAGCTCTCGGACAGGGAGGAGAAATGAGCAGTTCTTC

len: 14
v_gene: TRBV28
abundance: NA
j_gene: TRBJ2-1
d_gene: TRBD2
CDR3aa: CASSLPSGYNEQFF
CDR3nt: TGTGCCAGCAGCCTGCCTAGCGGTTACAATGAGCAGTTCTTC

len: 14
v_gene: TRBV29-1
abundance: NA
j_gene: TRBJ2-4
d_gene: NA
CDR3aa: CSARRGASKNIQYF
CDR3nt: TGCAGCGCCCGTCGGGGGGCTAGCAAAAACATTCAGTACTTC

len: 16
v_gene: TRBV4-3
abundance: NA
j_gene: TRBJ2-5
d_gene: TRBD2
CDR3aa: CAISPPPGGLQETQYF
CDR3nt: TGCGCCATTTCGCCCCCGCCGGGGGGACTGCAAGAGACCCAGTACTTC

len: 15
v_gene: TRBV9
abundance: NA
j_gene: TRBJ2-5
d_gene: NA
CDR3aa: CASSVDRARGETQYF
CDR3nt: TGTGCCAGCAGCGTAGACAGGGCGAGGGGGGAGACCCAGTACTTC

len: 16
v_gene: TRBV19
abundance: NA
j_gene: TRBJ2-5
d_gene: TRBD2
CDR3aa: CASSMIVAGGWETQYF
CDR3nt: TGTGCCAGTAGTATGATCGTAGCGGGAGGGTGGGAGACCCAGTACTTC

len: 17
v_gene: TRBV14
abundance: NA
j_gene: TRBJ2-4
d_gene: TRBD1
CDR3aa: CASSQECLGTGKNIQYF
CDR3nt: TGTGCCAGCAGCCAAGAGTGCCTTGGGACAGGGAAAAACATTCAGTACTTC

len: 15
v_gene: TRBV2
abundance: NA
j_gene: TRBJ2-7
d_gene: NA
CDR3aa: CASSETGANSYEQYF
CDR3nt: TGTGCCAGCAGTGAAACTGGTGCGAACTCCTACGAGCAGTACTTC

len: 16
v_gene: TRBV10-3
abundance: few
j_gene: TRBJ1-2
d_gene: TRBD1
CDR3aa: CAISESDRRTGYGYTF
CDR3nt: TGTGCCATCAGTGAGTCGGACCGCAGGACAGGGTATGGCTACACCTTC

len: 20
v_gene: TRBV19
abundance: NA
j_gene: TRBJ2-2
d_gene: TRBD2
CDR3aa: CASSIVSGLAQRPNTGELFF
CDR3nt: TGTGCCAGTAGTATAGTCTCGGGACTAGCCCAACGACCGAACACCGGGGAGCTGTTTTTT

len: 19
v_gene: TRBV5-4
abundance: NA
j_gene: TRBJ2-1
d_gene: NA
CDR3aa: CASSSGPRAGSSSYNEQFF
CDR3nt: TGTGCCAGCAGCTCCGGACCGCGGGCGGGAAGCAGCTCCTACAATGAGCAGTTCTTC